This T cell receptor (beta chain) was retrieved from a study of blood T cell repertoires in COVID-19. Participants were aged roughly 18 to 90 years from some 24 US areas. In assigning cohorts, the study relied on participant-reported clinical history. Trimming took off 5 bases at V and 5 bases at J, with 24 bases between the two ends. The CDR3 consists of 17 residues. Germline V gene sequence: CDR1 SGHTA, CDR2 FQGNSA. How the authors handled the data: Estimation of nucleated cell counts relied on the amplification of reference gene primers. The method was immunoSEQ multiplex PCR; TCRdb's version includes in-frame clones alone and lacks a portion of them. V and J calls and clone size are as listed in that table; D and trimming were resolved from the DNA. The data contain about 260,000 clones, 86% of them singletons.

The clonotype was recovered from a woman aged 50 to 60 who had recovered from COVID-19. The sample taken for sequencing was PBMCs or T cells enriched from blood (not recorded which). The rearrangement uses TRBV7-2 and TRBJ2-5; D may be TRBD2 (6 bases). CDR3 loop: CASSVRWGERVQETQYF. CDR3 bases: TGTGCCAGCAGCGTAAGGTGGGGGGAGCGTGTTCAGGAGACCCAGTACTTC.